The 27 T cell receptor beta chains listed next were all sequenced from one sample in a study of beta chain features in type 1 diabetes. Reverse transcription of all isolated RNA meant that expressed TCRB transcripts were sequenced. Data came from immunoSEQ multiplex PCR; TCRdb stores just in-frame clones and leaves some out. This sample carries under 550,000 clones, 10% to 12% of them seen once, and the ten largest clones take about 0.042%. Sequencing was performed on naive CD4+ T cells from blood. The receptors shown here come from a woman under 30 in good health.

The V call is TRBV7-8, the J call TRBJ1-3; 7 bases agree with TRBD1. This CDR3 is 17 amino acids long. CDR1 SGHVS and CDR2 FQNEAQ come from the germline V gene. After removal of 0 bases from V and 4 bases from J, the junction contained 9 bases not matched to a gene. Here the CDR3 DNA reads TGTGCCAGCAGCTTAGCGACTAGACAGGGTACCGGAAACACCATATATTTT. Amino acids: CASSLATRQGTGNTIYF.

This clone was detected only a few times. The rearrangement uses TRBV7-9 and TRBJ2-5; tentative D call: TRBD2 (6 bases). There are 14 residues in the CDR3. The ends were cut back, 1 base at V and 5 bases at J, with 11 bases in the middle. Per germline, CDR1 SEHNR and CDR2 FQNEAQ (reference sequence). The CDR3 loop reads CASSLVGGRETQYF. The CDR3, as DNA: TGTGCCAGCAGCTTAGTAGGAGGGCGGGAGACCCAGTACTTC.

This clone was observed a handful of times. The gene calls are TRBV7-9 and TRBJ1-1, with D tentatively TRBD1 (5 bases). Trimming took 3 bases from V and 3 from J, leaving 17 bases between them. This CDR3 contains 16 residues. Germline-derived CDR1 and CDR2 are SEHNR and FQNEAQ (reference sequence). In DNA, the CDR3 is TGTGCCAGCAGCTTTCTCACAGGTGGGCAGGACACTGAAGCTTTCTTT. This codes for CASSFLTGGQDTEAFF.

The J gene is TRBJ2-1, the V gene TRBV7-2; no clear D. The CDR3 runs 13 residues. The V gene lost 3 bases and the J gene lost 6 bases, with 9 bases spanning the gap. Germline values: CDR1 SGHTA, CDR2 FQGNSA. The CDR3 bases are TGTGCCAGCAGCTTTAAGGTCCCCAATGAGCAGTTCTTC. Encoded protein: CASSFKVPNEQFF.

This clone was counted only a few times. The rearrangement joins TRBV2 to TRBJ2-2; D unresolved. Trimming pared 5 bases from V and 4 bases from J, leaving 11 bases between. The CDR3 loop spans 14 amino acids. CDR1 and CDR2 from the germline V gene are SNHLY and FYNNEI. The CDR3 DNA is TGTGCCAGCAGTCTTGGTGGGCGCACCGGGGAGCTGTTTTTT. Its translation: CASSLGGRTGELFF.

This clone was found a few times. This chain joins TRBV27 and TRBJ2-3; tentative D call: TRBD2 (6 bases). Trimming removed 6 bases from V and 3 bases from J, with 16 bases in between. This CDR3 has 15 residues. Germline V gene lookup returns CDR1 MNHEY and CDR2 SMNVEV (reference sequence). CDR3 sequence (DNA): TGTGCCAGCAGACCATGGGGGGTAGGGACAGATACGCAGTATTTT. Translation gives CASRPWGVGTDTQYF.

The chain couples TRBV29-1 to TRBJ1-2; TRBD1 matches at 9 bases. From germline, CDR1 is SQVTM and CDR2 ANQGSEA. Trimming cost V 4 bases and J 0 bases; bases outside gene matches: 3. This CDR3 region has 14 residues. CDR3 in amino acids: CSVVRTGANYGYTF. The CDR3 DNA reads TGCAGCGTTGTAAGGACAGGGGCTAACTATGGCTACACCTTC.

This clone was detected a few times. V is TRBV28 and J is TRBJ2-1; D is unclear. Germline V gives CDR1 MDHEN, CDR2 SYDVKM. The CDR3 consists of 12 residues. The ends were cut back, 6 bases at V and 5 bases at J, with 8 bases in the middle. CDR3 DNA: TGTGCCAGCAGGTACGGTAACAATGAGCAGTTCTTC. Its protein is CASRYGNNEQFF. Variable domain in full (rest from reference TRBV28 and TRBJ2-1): DVKVTQSSRYLVKRTGEKVFLECVQDMDHENMFWYRQDPGLGLRLIYFSYDVKMKEKGDIPEGYSVSREKKERFSLILESASTNQTSMYLCASRYGNNEQFFGPGTRLTVL.

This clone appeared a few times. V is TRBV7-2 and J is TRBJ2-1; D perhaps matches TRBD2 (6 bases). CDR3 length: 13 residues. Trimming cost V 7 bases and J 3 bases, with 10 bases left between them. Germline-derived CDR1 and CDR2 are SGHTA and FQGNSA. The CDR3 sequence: CASTPGVYNEQFF. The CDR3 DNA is TGTGCCAGCACACCGGGGGTCTACAATGAGCAGTTCTTC. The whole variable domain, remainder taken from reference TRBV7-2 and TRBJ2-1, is GAGVSQSPSNKVTEKGKDVELRCDPISGHTALYWYRQSLGQGLEFLIYFQGNSAPDKSGLPSDRFSAERTGGSVSTLTIQRTQQEDSAVYLCASTPGVYNEQFFGPGTRLTVL.

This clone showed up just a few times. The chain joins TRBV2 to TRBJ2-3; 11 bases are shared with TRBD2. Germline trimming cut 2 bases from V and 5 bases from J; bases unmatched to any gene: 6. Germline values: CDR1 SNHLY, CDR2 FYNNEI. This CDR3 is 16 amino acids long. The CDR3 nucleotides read TGTGCCAGCAGTGAAAATCGAGGGACTAGCGGAGATACGCAGTATTTT. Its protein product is CASSENRGTSGDTQYF. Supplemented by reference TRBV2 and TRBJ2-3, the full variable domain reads EPEVTQTPSHQVTQMGQEVILRCVPISNHLYFYWYRQILGQKVEFLVSFYNNEISEKSEIFDDQFSVERPDGSNFTLKIRSTKLEDSAMYFCASSENRGTSGDTQYFGPGTRLTVL.

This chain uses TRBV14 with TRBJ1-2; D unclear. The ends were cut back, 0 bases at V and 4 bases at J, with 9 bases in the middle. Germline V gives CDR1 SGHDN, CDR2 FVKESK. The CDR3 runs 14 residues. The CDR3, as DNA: TGTGCCAGCAGCCAAGATCTCGTGGGCTATGGCTACACCTTC. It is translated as CASSQDLVGYGYTF. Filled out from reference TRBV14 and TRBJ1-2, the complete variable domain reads EAGVTQFPSHSVIEKGQTVTLRCDPISGHDNLYWYRRVMGKEIKFLLHFVKESKQDESGMPNNRFLAERTGGTYSTLKVQPAELEDSGVYFCASSQDLVGYGYTFGSGTRLTVV.

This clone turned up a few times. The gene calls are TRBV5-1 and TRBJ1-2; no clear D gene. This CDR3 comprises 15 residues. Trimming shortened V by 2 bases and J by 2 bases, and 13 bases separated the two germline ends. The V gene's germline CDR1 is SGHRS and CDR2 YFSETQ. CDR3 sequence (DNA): TGCGCCAGCAGCTTCCCCGGACTGATAAACTATGGCTACACCTTC. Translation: CASSFPGLINYGYTF.

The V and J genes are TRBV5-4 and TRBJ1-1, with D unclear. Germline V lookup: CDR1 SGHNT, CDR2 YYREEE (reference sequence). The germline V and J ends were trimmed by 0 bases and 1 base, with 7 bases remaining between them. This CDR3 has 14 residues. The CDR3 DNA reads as TGTGCCAGCAGCTTGGATTTAAGGAACACTGAAGCTTTCTTT. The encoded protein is CASSLDLRNTEAFF. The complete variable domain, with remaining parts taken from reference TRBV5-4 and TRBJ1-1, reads ETGVTQSPTHLIKTRGQQVTLRCSSQSGHNTVSWYQQALGQGPQFIFQYYREEENGRGNFPPRFSGLQFPNYSSELNVNALELDDSALYLCASSLDLRNTEAFFGQGTRLTVV.

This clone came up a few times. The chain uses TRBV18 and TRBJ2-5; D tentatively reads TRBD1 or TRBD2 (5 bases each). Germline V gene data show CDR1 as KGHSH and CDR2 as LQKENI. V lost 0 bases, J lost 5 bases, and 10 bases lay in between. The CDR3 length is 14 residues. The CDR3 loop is CASSPPRGTETQYF. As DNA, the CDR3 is TGTGCCAGCTCACCACCGAGAGGGACGGAGACCCAGTACTTC.

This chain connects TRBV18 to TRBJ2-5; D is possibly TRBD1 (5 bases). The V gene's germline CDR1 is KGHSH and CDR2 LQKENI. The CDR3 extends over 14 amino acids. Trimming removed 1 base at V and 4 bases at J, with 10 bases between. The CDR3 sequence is CASSPRRGVETQYF. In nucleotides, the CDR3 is TGTGCCAGCTCACCACGTAGGGGCGTAGAGACCCAGTACTTC.

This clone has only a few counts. The CDR3 sequence is CASSQETGQGIYNEQFF. The CDR3 DNA follows: TGTGCCAGCAGCCAAGAGACGGGACAGGGGATTTACAATGAGCAGTTCTTC. The rearrangement uses TRBV14 and TRBJ2-1; 10 bases align to TRBD1. After removal of 0 bases from V and 4 bases from J, the junction contained 6 bases not matched to a gene. The CDR3 is 17 amino acids. Germline CDR1 SGHDN, CDR2 FVKESK.

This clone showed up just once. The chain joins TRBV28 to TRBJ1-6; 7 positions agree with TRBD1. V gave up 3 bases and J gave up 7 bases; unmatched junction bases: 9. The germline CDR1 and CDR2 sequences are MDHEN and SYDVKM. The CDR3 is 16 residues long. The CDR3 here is CASSFSTGTQNSPLHF. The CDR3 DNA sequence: TGTGCCAGCAGTTTTTCGACAGGGACTCAGAATTCACCCCTCCACTTT. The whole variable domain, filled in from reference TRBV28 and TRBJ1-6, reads DVKVTQSSRYLVKRTGEKVFLECVQDMDHENMFWYRQDPGLGLRLIYFSYDVKMKEKGDIPEGYSVSREKKERFSLILESASTNQTSMYLCASSFSTGTQNSPLHFGNGTRLTVT.

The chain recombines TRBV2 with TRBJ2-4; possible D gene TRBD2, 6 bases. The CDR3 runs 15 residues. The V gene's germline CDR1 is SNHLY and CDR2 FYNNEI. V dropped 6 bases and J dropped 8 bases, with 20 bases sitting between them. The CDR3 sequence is CASSAWEASADIQYF. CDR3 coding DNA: TGTGCCAGCAGCGCCTGGGAAGCTAGCGCCGACATTCAGTACTTC.

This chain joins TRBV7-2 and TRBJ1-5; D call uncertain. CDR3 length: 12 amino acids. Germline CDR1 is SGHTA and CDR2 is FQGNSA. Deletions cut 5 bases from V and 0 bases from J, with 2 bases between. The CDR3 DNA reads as TGTGCCAGCAGCCGTAGCAATCAGCCCCAGCATTTT. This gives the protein CASSRSNQPQHF.

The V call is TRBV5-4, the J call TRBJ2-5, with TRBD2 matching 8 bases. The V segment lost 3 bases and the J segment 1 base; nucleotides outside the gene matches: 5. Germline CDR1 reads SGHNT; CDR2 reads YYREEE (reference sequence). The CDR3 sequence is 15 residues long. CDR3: CASSSMSGSQETQYF. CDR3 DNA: TGTGCCAGCAGCTCCATGAGCGGGAGCCAAGAGACCCAGTACTTC.

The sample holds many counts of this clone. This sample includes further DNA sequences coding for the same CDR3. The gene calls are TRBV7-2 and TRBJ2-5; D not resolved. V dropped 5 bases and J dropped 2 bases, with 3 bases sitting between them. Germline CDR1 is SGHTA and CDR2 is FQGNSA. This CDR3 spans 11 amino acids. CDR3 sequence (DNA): TGTGCCAGCAGCCGTCAAGAGACCCAGTACTTC. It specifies CASSRQETQYF. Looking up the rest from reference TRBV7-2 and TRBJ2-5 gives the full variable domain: GAGVSQSPSNKVTEKGKDVELRCDPISGHTALYWYRQSLGQGLEFLIYFQGNSAPDKSGLPSDRFSAERTGGSVSTLTIQRTQQEDSAVYLCASSRQETQYFGPGTRLLVL.

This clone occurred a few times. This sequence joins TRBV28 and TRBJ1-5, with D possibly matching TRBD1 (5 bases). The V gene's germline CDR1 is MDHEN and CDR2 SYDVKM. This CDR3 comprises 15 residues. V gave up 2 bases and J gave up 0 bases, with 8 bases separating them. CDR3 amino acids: CASSLQGSSNQPQHF. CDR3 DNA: TGTGCCAGCAGTTTACAGGGAAGTAGCAATCAGCCCCAGCATTTT.

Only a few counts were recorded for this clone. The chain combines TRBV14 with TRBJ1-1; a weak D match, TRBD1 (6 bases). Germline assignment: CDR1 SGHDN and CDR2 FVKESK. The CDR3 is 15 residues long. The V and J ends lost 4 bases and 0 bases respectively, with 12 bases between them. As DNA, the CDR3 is TGTGCCAGCAGCCCAGATCCAGGGGTGAACACTGAAGCTTTCTTT. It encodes CASSPDPGVNTEAFF.

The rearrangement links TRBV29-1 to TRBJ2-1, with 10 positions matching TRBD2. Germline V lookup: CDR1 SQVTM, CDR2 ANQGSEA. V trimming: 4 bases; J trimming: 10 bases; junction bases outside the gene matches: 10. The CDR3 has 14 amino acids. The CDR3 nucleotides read TGCAGCGTTGGGCGGGCTAGCGGGAGTCCAGAGCAGTTCTTC. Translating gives CSVGRASGSPEQFF.

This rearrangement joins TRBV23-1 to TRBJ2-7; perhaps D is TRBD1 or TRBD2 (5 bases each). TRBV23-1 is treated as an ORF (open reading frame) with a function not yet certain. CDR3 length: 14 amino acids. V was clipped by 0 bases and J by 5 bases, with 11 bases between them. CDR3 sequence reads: CASSQSGVVNEQYF. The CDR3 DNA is TGCGCCAGCAGTCAATCGGGGGTGGTCAACGAGCAGTACTTC.

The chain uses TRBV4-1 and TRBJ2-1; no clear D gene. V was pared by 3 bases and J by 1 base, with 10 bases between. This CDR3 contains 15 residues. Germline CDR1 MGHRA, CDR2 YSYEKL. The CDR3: CASSHESRSYNEQFF. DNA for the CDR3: TGCGCCAGCAGCCATGAGTCCCGGTCCTACAATGAGCAGTTCTTC.

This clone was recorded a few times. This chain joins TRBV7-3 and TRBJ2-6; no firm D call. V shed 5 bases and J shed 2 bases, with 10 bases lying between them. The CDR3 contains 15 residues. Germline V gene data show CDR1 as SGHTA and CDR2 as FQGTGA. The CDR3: CASSLRSAGANVLTF. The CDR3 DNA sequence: TGTGCCAGCAGCCTCAGGTCGGCTGGGGCCAACGTCCTGACTTTC. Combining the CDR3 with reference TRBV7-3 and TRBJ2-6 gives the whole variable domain GAGVSQTPSNKVTEKGKYVELRCDPISGHTALYWYRQSLGQGPEFLIYFQGTGAADDSGLPNDRFFAVRPEGSVSTLKIQRTERGDSAVYLCASSLRSAGANVLTFGAGSRLTVL.